What follows describes a single T cell receptor beta chain. The antigen is unknown. The source of the sample is a study of Ad26.COV2.S vaccination and SARS-CoV-2 variants. Study-level results: Comparability of non-spike TCR breadth was observed across vaccine and placebo recipients.

Only in-frame clones appear in the TCRdb table, and some are missing; sequencing was by immunoSEQ multiplex PCR. The sample includes about 350,000 clones, 80% to 90% of them seen just once. Treatment indicated: some 20 received Ad26.COV2.S at low or high dose, single or two shots; about 5 received placebo; per-sample allocation not given. The study sampled participants on day 63 after the first vaccine or placebo injection. Material: peripheral blood, obtained in a trial of Ad26.COV2.S vaccine versus placebo. The receptor comes from a person between 18 and 65 years old who received the Ad26.COV2.S COVID-19 vaccine or a placebo.

The CDR3 sequence is CASNHPSGANNEQFF. In DNA, the CDR3 is TGTGCCAGCAACCACCCTAGCGGGGCCAACAATGAGCAGTTCTTC. This chain links TRBV6-6 with TRBJ2-1; 9 bases match TRBD2. V gave up 7 bases and J gave up 5 bases; unmatched junction bases: 9. CDR3 size: 15 residues. CDR1 is MNHNY and CDR2 is SVGAGI in the germline V gene (reference sequence).